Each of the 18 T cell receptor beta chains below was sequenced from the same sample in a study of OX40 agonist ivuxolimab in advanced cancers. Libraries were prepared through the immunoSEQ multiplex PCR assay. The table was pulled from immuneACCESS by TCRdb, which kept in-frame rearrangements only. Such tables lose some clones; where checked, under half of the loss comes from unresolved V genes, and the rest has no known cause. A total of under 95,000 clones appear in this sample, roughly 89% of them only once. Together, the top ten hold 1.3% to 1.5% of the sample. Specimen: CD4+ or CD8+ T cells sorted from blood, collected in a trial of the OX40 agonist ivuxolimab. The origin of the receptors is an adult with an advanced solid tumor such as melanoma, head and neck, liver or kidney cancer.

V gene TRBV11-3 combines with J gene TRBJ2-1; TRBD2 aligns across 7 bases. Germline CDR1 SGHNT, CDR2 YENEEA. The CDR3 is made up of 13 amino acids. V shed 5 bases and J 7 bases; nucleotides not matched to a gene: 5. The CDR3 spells CASSLVAGNEQFF. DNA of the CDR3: TGTGCCAGCAGCCTCGTAGCGGGTAATGAGCAGTTCTTC.

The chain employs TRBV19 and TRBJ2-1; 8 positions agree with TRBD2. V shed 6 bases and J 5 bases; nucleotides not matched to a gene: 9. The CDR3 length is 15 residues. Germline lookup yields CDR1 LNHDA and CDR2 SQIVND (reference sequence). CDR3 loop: CASRPGSGGNNEQFF. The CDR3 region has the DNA TGTGCCAGTAGACCAGGGAGCGGGGGTAACAATGAGCAGTTCTTC.

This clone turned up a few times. The CDR3 spells CASGTGTSGGGTQYF. In DNA, the CDR3 is TGTGCCAGCGGTACCGGGACTAGCGGGGGCGGTACGCAGTATTTT. The rearrangement joins TRBV13 to TRBJ2-3, with 14 bases that match TRBD2. V shed 8 bases, J shed 8 bases, and the junction held 9 bases outside the gene matches. The CDR3 has 15 amino acids. In germline, CDR1 is PRHDT, CDR2 FYEKMQ (reference sequence).

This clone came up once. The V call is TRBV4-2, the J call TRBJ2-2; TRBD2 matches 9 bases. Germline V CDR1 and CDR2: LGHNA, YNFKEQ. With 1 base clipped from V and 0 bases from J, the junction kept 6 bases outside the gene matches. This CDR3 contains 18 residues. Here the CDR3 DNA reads TGTGCCAGCAGCCAAGCACTAGCGGGCTACGCGAACACCGGGGAGCTGTTTTTT. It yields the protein CASSQALAGYANTGELFF.

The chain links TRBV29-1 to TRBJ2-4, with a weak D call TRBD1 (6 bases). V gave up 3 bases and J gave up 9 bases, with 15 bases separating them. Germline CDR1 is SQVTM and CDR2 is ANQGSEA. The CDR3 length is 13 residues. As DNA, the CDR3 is TGCAGCGTTGAGGGGGCCCGGATGGGCATTCAGTACTTC. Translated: CSVEGARMGIQYF.

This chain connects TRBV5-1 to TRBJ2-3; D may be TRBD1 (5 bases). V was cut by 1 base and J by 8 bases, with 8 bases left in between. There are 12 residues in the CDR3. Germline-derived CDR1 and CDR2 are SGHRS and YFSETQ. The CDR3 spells CASSLWQGTQYF. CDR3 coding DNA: TGCGCCAGCAGCTTGTGGCAGGGTACGCAGTATTTT.

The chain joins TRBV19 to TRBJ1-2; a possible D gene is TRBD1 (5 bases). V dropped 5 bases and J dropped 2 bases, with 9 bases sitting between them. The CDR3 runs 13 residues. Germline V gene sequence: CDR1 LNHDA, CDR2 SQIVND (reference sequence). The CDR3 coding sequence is TGTGCCAGTAGTGCACAGGAAAACTATGGCTACACCTTC. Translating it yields CASSAQENYGYTF. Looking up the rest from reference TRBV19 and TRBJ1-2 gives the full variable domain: DGGITQSPKYLFRKEGQNVTLSCEQNLNHDAMYWYRQDPGQGLRLIYYSQIVNDFQKGDIAEGYSVSREKKESFPLTVTSAQKNPTAFYLCASSAQENYGYTFGSGTRLTVV.

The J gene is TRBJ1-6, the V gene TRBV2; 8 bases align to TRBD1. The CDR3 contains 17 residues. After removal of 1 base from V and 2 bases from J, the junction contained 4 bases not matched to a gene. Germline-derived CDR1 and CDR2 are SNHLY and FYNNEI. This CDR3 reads CASSEGQGSTYNSPLHF. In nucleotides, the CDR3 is TGTGCCAGCAGTGAAGGACAGGGGTCTACCTATAATTCACCCCTCCACTTT.

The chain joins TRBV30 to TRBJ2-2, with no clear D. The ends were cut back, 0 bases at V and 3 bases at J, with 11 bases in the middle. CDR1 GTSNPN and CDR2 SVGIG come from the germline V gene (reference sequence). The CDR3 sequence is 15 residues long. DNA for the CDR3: TGTGCCTGGAGTGTACGGTTCGGCGACACCGGGGAGCTGTTTTTT. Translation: CAWSVRFGDTGELFF.

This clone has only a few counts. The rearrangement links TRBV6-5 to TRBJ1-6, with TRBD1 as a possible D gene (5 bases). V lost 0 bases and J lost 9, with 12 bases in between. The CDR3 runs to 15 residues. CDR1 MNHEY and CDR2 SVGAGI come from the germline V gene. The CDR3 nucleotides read TGTGCCAGCAGTTACTCCGGGGGAGGAGGTTCACCCCTCCACTTT. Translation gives CASSYSGGGGSPLHF.

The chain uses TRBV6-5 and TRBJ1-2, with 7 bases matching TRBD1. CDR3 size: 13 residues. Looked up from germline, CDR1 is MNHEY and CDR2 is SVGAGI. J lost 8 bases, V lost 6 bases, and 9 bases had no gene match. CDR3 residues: CASRFRDRGGYTF. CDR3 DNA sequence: TGTGCCAGCAGGTTCCGGGACAGAGGAGGCTACACCTTC.

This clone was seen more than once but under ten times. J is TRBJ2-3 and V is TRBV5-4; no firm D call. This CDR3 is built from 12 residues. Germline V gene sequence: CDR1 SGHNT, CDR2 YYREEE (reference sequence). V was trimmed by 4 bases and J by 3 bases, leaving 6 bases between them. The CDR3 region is CASSTETDTQYF. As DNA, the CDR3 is TGTGCCAGCAGCACTGAAACAGATACGCAGTATTTT.

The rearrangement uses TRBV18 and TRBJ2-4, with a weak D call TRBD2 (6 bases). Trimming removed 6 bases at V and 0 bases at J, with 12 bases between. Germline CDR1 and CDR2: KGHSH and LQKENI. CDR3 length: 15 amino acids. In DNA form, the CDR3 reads TGTGCCAGCTCGAACGGGGGTACAGCCAAAAACATTCAGTACTTC. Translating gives CASSNGGTAKNIQYF.

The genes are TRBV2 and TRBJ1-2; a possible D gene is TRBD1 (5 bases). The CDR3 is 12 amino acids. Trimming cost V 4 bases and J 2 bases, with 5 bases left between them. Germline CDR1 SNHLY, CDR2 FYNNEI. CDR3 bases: TGTGCCAGCAGTGGACAGAACTATGGCTACACCTTC. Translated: CASSGQNYGYTF.

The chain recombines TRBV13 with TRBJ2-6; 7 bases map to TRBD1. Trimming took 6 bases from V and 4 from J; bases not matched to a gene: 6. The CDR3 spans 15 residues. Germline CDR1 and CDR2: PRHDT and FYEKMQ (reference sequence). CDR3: CASRLTGVGANVLTF. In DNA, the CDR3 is TGTGCCAGCAGGCTCACAGGGGTCGGGGCCAACGTCCTGACTTTC.

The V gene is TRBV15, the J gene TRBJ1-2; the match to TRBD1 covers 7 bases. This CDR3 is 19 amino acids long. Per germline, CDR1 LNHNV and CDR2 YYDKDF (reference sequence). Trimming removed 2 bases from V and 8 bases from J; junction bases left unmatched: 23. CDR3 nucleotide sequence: TGTGCCACCAGCAGAACGGTAGTTTGGTCCAGGGGGATTTCTAACGGCTACACCTTC. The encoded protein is CATSRTVVWSRGISNGYTF. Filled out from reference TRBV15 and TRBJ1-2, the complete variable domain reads DAMVIQNPRYQVTQFGKPVTLSCSQTLNHNVMYWYQQKSSQAPKLLFHYYDKDFNNEADTPDNFQSRRPNTSFCFLDIRSPGLGDTAMYLCATSRTVVWSRGISNGYTFGSGTRLTVV.

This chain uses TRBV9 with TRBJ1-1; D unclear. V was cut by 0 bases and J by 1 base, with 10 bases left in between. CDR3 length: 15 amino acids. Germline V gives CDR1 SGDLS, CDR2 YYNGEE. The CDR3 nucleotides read TGTGCCAGCAGCGTAGTCCTAGCAGAGAACACTGAAGCTTTCTTT. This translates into CASSVVLAENTEAFF. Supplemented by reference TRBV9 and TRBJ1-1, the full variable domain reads DSGVTQTPKHLITATGQRVTLRCSPRSGDLSVYWYQQSLDQGLQFLIQYYNGEERAKGNILERFSAQQFPDLHSELNLSSLELGDSALYFCASSVVLAENTEAFFGQGTRLTVV.

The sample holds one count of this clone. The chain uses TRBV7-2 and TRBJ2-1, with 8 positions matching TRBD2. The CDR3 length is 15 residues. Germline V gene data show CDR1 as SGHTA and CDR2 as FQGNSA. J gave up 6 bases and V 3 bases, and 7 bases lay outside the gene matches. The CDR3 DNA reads TGTGCCAGCAGCTTTAAGAGCGGGAGAGTCAATGAGCAGTTCTTC. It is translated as CASSFKSGRVNEQFF.